The rows below give T cell receptor beta chains drawn from one sample of a study of cytomegalovirus exposure and HLA in healthy donors. Method: immunoSEQ multiplex PCR; TCRdb's copy keeps in-frame clones and lacks some. Of tens of thousands of clones in the sample, over 60% are singletons; the top ten hold 9.5% to 13%. The sample was PBMCs. The origin of the receptors is a male donor in good health and CMV-seropositive. CDR3s include the opening cysteine and the closing phenylalanine or tryptophan. Fields, in order: D gene, V gene, CDR3 protein. D genes are given only for firm matches.

d_gene: TRBD1; v_gene: TRBV25-1; CDR3aa: CASSPRTGWYTDTQYF
d_gene: TRBD1; v_gene: TRBV18; CDR3aa: CASSPGTANPLEAFF
d_gene: TRBD2; v_gene: TRBV4-2; CDR3aa: CASSPPGLDDTQYF
d_gene: TRBD1; v_gene: TRBV7-3; CDR3aa: CASSPRTGTGAELFF
d_gene: TRBD1; v_gene: TRBV6-5; CDR3aa: CASRQTGGYGYTF
d_gene: .; v_gene: TRBV6-1; CDR3aa: CASSELGSYGGYTF
d_gene: .; v_gene: TRBV5-8; CDR3aa: CASSLEQSTGELFF
d_gene: .; v_gene: TRBV6-1; CDR3aa: CASSYKGSAFF
d_gene: TRBD1; v_gene: TRBV19; CDR3aa: CASSGTGGYIQYF
d_gene: .; v_gene: TRBV2; CDR3aa: CASSITYEQYF
d_gene: TRBD1; v_gene: TRBV28; CDR3aa: CAILPGTGKYGYTF
d_gene: TRBD2; v_gene: TRBV2; CDR3aa: CASSPQRGGADRETQYF
d_gene: TRBD2; v_gene: TRBV11-2; CDR3aa: CASSLDSGGRADTQYF
d_gene: TRBD1; v_gene: TRBV28; CDR3aa: CASSLGTGAKKLFF
d_gene: TRBD2; v_gene: TRBV27; CDR3aa: CASSLTGTSGYEQYF
d_gene: .; v_gene: TRBV30; CDR3aa: CAWSGGLNQPQHF
d_gene: TRBD2; v_gene: TRBV5-1; CDR3aa: CASSQTKRDYNEQFF
d_gene: TRBD2; v_gene: TRBV7-2; CDR3aa: CASSLASSSGGALDTQYF
d_gene: .; v_gene: TRBV7-3; CDR3aa: CASRYYSNTGELFF
d_gene: TRBD2; v_gene: TRBV30; CDR3aa: CAWSVLGLLAGGKTQYF
d_gene: TRBD1; v_gene: TRBV11-2; CDR3aa: CASSQDRINTDTQYF
d_gene: .; v_gene: TRBV19; CDR3aa: CASSSDRRIYGYTF
d_gene: .; v_gene: TRBV6-5; CDR3aa: CASSPTRTNYGYTF
d_gene: .; v_gene: TRBV10-3; CDR3aa: CAIQDSSNQPQHF
d_gene: .; v_gene: TRBV5-4; CDR3aa: CASSLISDTQYF
d_gene: .; v_gene: TRBV27; CDR3aa: CASSLDSAFYEQYF